The 9 T cell receptor beta chains below all came from one sample that was sequenced in a study of OX40 agonist ivuxolimab in advanced cancers. The assay was immunoSEQ multiplex PCR, and TCRdb's table has in-frame clones only and misses some. The sample consists of 55,000 or so clones, around 85% of them appearing once. The sequences come from CD4+ or CD8+ T cells sorted from blood, collected in a trial of the OX40 agonist ivuxolimab. Source of these receptors: an adult with an advanced solid tumor such as melanoma, head and neck, liver or kidney cancer.

In regard to this clone: The junction departs from the called germline gene at one end, perhaps through a read error. The chain has TRBV7-9 and TRBJ2-5; 12 bases are shared with TRBD2. The CDR3 is 15 amino acids. Germline-derived CDR1 and CDR2 are SEHNR and FQNEAQ (reference sequence). The CDR3 DNA follows: TGTGCCAGCAGCTTAGCGCTGCTAGCGGGGGGGGAGCCGGACTTC. As protein: CASSLALLAGGEPDF.

In this sample, this clone turned up once. V and J are TRBV2 and TRBJ2-3; D is unclear. V dropped 6 bases and J dropped 0 bases, with 13 bases sitting between them. CDR1 is SNHLY and CDR2 is FYNNEI in the germline V gene. The length of the CDR3 is 15 residues. In DNA form, the CDR3 reads TGTGCCAGCAGGCTACAGACAACTAGCACAGATACGCAGTATTTT. Translating it yields CASRLQTTSTDTQYF.

V and J are TRBV30 and TRBJ1-4; D is undetermined. Per the germline V gene, CDR1 is GTSNPN and CDR2 is SVGIG (reference sequence). The CDR3 is made up of 15 amino acids. V was shortened by 0 bases and J by 4 bases, with 12 bases between the two germline ends. CDR3 sequence: CAWSVPTDDNEKLFF. In DNA form, the CDR3 reads TGTGCCTGGAGTGTACCAACAGATGATAATGAAAAACTGTTTTTT.

This clone was seen once. The J gene is TRBJ1-1, the V gene TRBV19; no clear D gene. Germline V CDR1 and CDR2: LNHDA, SQIVND (reference sequence). The V end was cut by 3 bases, the J end by 3 bases, with 8 bases between. There are 13 residues in the CDR3. CDR3 in DNA: TGTGCCAGTAGTATCACAAGGGACACTGAAGCTTTCTTT. It translates to CASSITRDTEAFF.

The chain has TRBV30 and TRBJ2-7, with a possible D match to TRBD2 (6 bases). Germline V gene data show CDR1 as GTSNPN and CDR2 as SVGIG (reference sequence). This CDR3 has 12 amino acids. V gave up 1 base and J gave up 7 bases, with 11 bases separating them. CDR3 DNA: TGTGCCTGGAGTGACAGTCGGGGGGAGCAGTACTTC. Protein sequence: CAWSDSRGEQYF. Based on the CDR3 plus reference TRBV30 and TRBJ2-7, the full variable domain is SQTIHQWPATLVQPVGSPLSLECTVEGTSNPNLYWYRQAAGRGLQLLFYSVGIGQISSEVPQNLSASRPQDRQFILSSKKLLLSDSGFYLCAWSDSRGEQYFGPGTRLTVT.

The chain links TRBV21-1 to TRBJ2-3; the table names TRBD1, a call not compared with the DNA. TRBV21-1 is listed as a pseudogene. This CDR3 has 15 residues. The CDR3 loop is CASSAQGQYTDTQYF. DNA of the CDR3: TGTGCCAGCAGCGCACAGGGACAGTACACAGATACGCAGTATTTT.

CDR3 in amino acids: CASSLEGQGLYEQYF. The CDR3 DNA reads TGTGCCAGCAGCTTAGAGGGACAGGGACTGTACGAGCAGTACTTC. The chain has TRBV7-9 and TRBJ2-5; 9 bases agree with TRBD1. The DNA end favors TRBJ2-7, so the J call may be wrong. CDR3 length equals 15 residues. CDR1 and CDR2 from the germline V gene are SEHNR and FQNEAQ (reference sequence).

This chain connects TRBV27 to TRBJ1-4, with 9 bases lining up with TRBD1. V dropped 5 bases and J dropped 5; count of bases not matched to a gene: 6. The CDR3 length is 15 residues. Looked up from germline, CDR1 is MNHEY and CDR2 is SMNVEV (reference sequence). The CDR3 coding sequence is TGTGCCAGCAGTCCAGGGACAGGGTTAAATGAAAAACTGTTTTTT. Its protein is CASSPGTGLNEKLFF.

V usage is TRBV10-2 and J usage is TRBJ1-5, with D possibly TRBD1 on 6 matching bases. Germline CDR1 and CDR2: WSHSY and SAAADI. The CDR3 totals 12 residues. V was shortened by 5 bases and J by 5 bases, with 7 bases between the two germline ends. The chain's CDR3 is CASSRQDQPQHF. The CDR3 DNA is TGCGCCAGCAGTAGACAGGATCAGCCCCAGCATTTT.